Described below is a single T cell receptor beta chain sequence and its context. This specimen comes from a study of blood T cell repertoires in COVID-19. CDR3 length: 17 amino acids. In germline, CDR1 is MGHRA, CDR2 YSYEKL. The J segment lost 5 bases and the V segment lost 1 base, leaving 13 bases of the junction unmatched. TCRdb keeps only in-frame clones here, not all; method: immunoSEQ multiplex PCR. The sample lists roughly 120,000 clones, about two thirds occurring once. The TCR comes from a human donor with acute or convalescent COVID-19. The donor label of this sample is uncertain. The V call is TRBV4-1, the J call TRBJ2-5, with 7 bases identical to TRBD2. The sequenced sample was peripheral blood. CDR3 coding DNA: TGCGCCAGCAGCCAAGCTTGGGACGGGGAGGGTCGGGAGACCCAGTACTTC. It specifies CASSQAWDGEGRETQYF.